The 18 T cell receptor beta chains presented below share a single source sample, sequenced in a study of T cells in Graves' hyperthyroidism and ophthalmopathy. RNA transcripts served as the template for amplifying TCR beta CDR3 regions. During a first-round RT-PCR of the TCR CDR3, the HTBI primer set was used. A single record per CDR3 protein comes from TCRdb applying MiXCR to the multiplex PCR reads. This sample has roughly 640,000 distinct CDR3 sequences, with approximately 15% found just once. Source material: blood. The receptors were gathered from a middle-aged woman with Graves' ophthalmopathy.

The rearrangement joins TRBV5-1 to TRBJ2-7, with 10 bases fitting TRBD2. The CDR3 is made up of 15 amino acids. The junction had 4 bases not matched to a gene; V was cut back by 4 bases and J by 0 bases. The V gene's germline CDR1 is SGHRS and CDR2 YFSETQ. This CDR3 is CASSGGTSDSYEQYF. The CDR3 DNA reads as TGCGCCAGCAGCGGAGGGACTAGCGACTCCTACGAGCAGTACTTC.

This clonotype was observed a few times. The chain employs TRBV20-1 and TRBJ2-1; a weak D match, TRBD2 (6 bases). The CDR3 has 16 residues. Germline V gene sequence: CDR1 DFQATT, CDR2 SNEGSKA (reference sequence). V gave up 1 base and J gave up 5 bases, with 18 bases separating them. CDR3 DNA: TGCAGTGCTAGAGTCCGGGAGACTATTCACAACAATGAGCAGTTCTTC. Its translation: CSARVRETIHNNEQFF.

In its sample, this clonotype was seen many times. The chain couples TRBV12-3 or TRBV12-4 to TRBJ2-3; tentatively, D is TRBD2 (6 bases). The CDR3 sequence is 14 residues long. The ends were cut back, 3 bases at V and 0 bases at J, with 7 bases in the middle. The CDR3, as DNA: TGTGCCAGCAGTTTCGCGGGGAGCACAGATACGCAGTATTTT. Translating it yields CASSFAGSTDTQYF.

In this sample, this clonotype turned up many times. CDR3 DNA sequence: TGTGCCAGCTCTTTTCAGCGGACAGGGGCTGGCAATGAGCAGTTCTTC. Its translation is CASSFQRTGAGNEQFF. The chain has TRBV18 and TRBJ2-1; 9 bases line up with TRBD1. After removal of 6 bases from V and 6 bases from J, the junction contained 12 bases not matched to a gene. CDR1 KGHSH and CDR2 LQKENI come from the germline V gene. The CDR3 sequence is 16 residues long.

This clonotype was detected once. The chain joins TRBV20-1 to TRBJ2-3, with D tentatively TRBD2 (5 bases). CDR1 is DFQATT and CDR2 is SNEGSKA in the germline V gene (reference sequence). This CDR3 has 15 amino acids. The V gene lost 5 bases and the J gene lost 1 base, with 16 bases spanning the gap. The CDR3 nucleotides read TGCAGTGCTGAATTCCCCGCGGGCCGCACAGATACGCAGTATTTT. Translated: CSAEFPAGRTDTQYF.

The chain uses TRBV3-1 and TRBJ2-5; 13 bases match TRBD2. The CDR3 spans 16 residues. The junction had 5 bases not matched to a gene; V was cut back by 4 bases and J by 3 bases. Germline V gives CDR1 LGHDT, CDR2 YNNKEL (reference sequence). Written as DNA, the CDR3 is TGTGCCAGCAGCCGGAGGACTAGCGGGAGAGAAGAGACCCAGTACTTC. This sequence encodes CASSRRTSGREETQYF.

This sequence joins TRBV30 and TRBJ2-3; 11 nucleotides align to TRBD2. The ends lost 5 bases at V and 2 bases at J; junction bases unmatched: 6. Germline V gene data show CDR1 as GTSNPN and CDR2 as SVGIG (reference sequence). The CDR3 totals 15 residues. For the CDR3, the DNA is TGTGCCTGGGCACCGGGACTAGCGGACACAGATACGCAGTATTTT. Its translation is CAWAPGLADTDTQYF.

This clonotype has a handful of counts. The V and J genes are TRBV12-3 or TRBV12-4 and TRBJ2-1; maybe TRBD1 (6 bases). Trimming removed 7 bases at V and 4 bases at J, with 23 bases between. The CDR3 extends over 17 amino acids. CDR3 in DNA: TGTGCCAGCACCTTAGTGACCGGGACAACCATTTACAATGAGCAGTTCTTC. This gives the protein CASTLVTGTTIYNEQFF.

This clonotype was found a few times. The chain carries TRBV20-1 and TRBJ2-1; D is unclear. Trimming shortened V by 6 bases and J by 15 bases, and 24 bases separated the two germline ends. CDR3 length equals 13 residues. The germline gives CDR1 DFQATT, CDR2 SNEGSKA (reference sequence). This CDR3 reads CSAPPGHGPTLFF. The CDR3 DNA follows: TGCAGTGCCCCGCCGGGCCACGGACCAACTCTGTTCTTC.

This clonotype was picked up many times. The chain couples TRBV30 to TRBJ2-7; D is perhaps TRBD2 (5 bases). Trimming left V 2 bases short and J 6 bases short, with 14 bases between. Germline CDR1 is GTSNPN and CDR2 is SVGIG (reference sequence). This CDR3 has 13 residues. For the CDR3, the DNA is TGTGCCTGGAGTACCCAGACCGGAGGCGAGCAGTACTTC. It specifies CAWSTQTGGEQYF.

This clonotype was counted only a few times. The rearrangement links TRBV20-1 to TRBJ2-7; D remains ambiguous. This CDR3 spans 12 amino acids. Germline V gene sequence: CDR1 DFQATT, CDR2 SNEGSKA (reference sequence). The V and J ends lost 3 bases and 2 bases respectively, with 8 bases between them. Here the CDR3 reads CSARLATYEQYF. The CDR3 DNA sequence: TGCAGTGCTAGGTTGGCAACCTACGAGCAGTACTTC.

Notes on this clonotype: A much larger clone lies one base from this, so it may be a read error. This chain uses TRBV20-1 with TRBJ1-1; unclear D gene. Germline V lookup: CDR1 DFQATT, CDR2 SNEGSKA (reference sequence). This CDR3 contains 13 residues. In nucleotides, the CDR3 is TGCAGTGCTAGAGGAAGACTCAACACTAAAGCTTTCTTT. Translating it yields CSARGRLNTKAFF.

This clonotype was observed a few times. This chain uses TRBV6-2 or TRBV6-3 with TRBJ2-3; the D call may be TRBD1 or TRBD2 (6 bases each). Deletions cut 7 bases from V and 1 base from J, with 12 bases between. Germline lookup yields CDR1 MNHEY and CDR2 SVGEGT. The CDR3 is 14 amino acids. The CDR3 sequence is CASTPRGRTDTQYF. CDR3 nucleotides: TGTGCCAGCACTCCTCGGGGGCGCACAGATACGCAGTATTTT.

Turning to this clonotype: One junction end disagrees with the germline gene, perhaps due to a read error. V gene TRBV27 combines with J gene TRBJ2-1, with D perhaps being TRBD1 or TRBD2 (5 bases each). The CDR3 runs to 13 residues. Germline CDR1 MNHEY, CDR2 SMNVEV (reference sequence). The CDR3 DNA reads as TGTGCCAGCGGTTTTGGGACGGCGGGTGAGCAGTTCTTC. This translates into CASGFGTAGEQFF.

In its sample, this clonotype was seen once. The chain carries TRBV7-9 and TRBJ2-1; TRBD1 is a possible D gene (5 bases). The V and J ends lost 4 bases and 9 bases respectively, with 16 bases between them. This CDR3 has 14 amino acids. Germline CDR1 SEHNR, CDR2 FQNEAQ (reference sequence). As DNA, the CDR3 is TGTGCCAGCAGCTCCACCGGACAAGCTGCTGAGCAGTTCTTC. It translates to CASSSTGQAAEQFF.

This clonotype has a count of ten or more. The chain carries TRBV20-1 and TRBJ2-3, with D unresolved. Germline V gene lookup returns CDR1 DFQATT and CDR2 SNEGSKA (reference sequence). Trimming left V 5 bases short and J 10 bases short, with 16 bases between. This CDR3 has 12 residues. The CDR3 sequence: CSARPPGIAQYF. Written as DNA, the CDR3 is TGCAGTGCTCGCCCGCCCGGAATAGCGCAGTATTTT.

This rearrangement joins TRBV12-3 or TRBV12-4 to TRBJ2-1; a possible D gene is TRBD2 (7 bases). The CDR3 spans 16 residues. V was pared by 8 bases and J by 7 bases, with 24 bases between. In DNA, the CDR3 is TGTGCCAGCGGATCCCGGGGGCGGGGGCGCATGAATGAGCAGTTCTTC. It is translated as CASGSRGRGRMNEQFF.

V gene TRBV12-5 combines with J gene TRBJ2-2; TRBD2 matches at 11 bases. V dropped 2 bases and J dropped 6; count of bases not matched to a gene: 23. Germline loops: CDR1 LGHNT, CDR2 FRNRAP. This CDR3 region has 22 residues. CDR3 protein: CASGLTPDPKLAGARHAGELFF. The CDR3 DNA follows: TGTGCTAGTGGTTTGACCCCTGACCCTAAACTAGCGGGGGCCCGGCACGCCGGGGAGCTGTTTTTT.